This TCR beta chain was recorded in a study of Graves' ophthalmopathy and Graves' hyperthyroidism (dated by TCRdb to about 2018). Regarding the research as a whole: Peripheral blood was collected at initial diagnosis, before any treatment. In total, 135 blood samples were TCR-sequenced: fewer than 50 ophthalmopathy, some 75 hyperthyroidism and some 17 hyperthyroidism-to-ophthalmopathy patients. To explore V-J signatures distinguishing ophthalmopathy from hyperthyroidism, a discovery set of roughly 98 patients (around 42 ophthalmopathy, around 55 stable hyperthyroidism) was enrolled. The 100 discovery patients were randomly split 7:3 into training and test sets. An independent validation cohort comprised fewer than 20 hyperthyroidism patients and 15 to 17 patients who later progressed from hyperthyroidism to ophthalmopathy. T-cell repertoires of thyroid tissue and blood were compared in six or seven hyperthyroidism patients. Once sampling was done, hyperthyroidism patients were given methimazole at a starting dose of 30 mg daily, while ophthalmopathy patients were given high-dose intravenous methylprednisolone. The study used signatures of the TCR beta repertoire to tell Graves' ophthalmopathy apart from Graves' hyperthyroidism and to predict which patients would progress to ophthalmopathy. The investigation overall reported the following: Among expanded thyroid clonotypes with frequency above 0.001, most also showed up in blood, which suggests that blood repertoires may reflect the thyroid immune response. The 13-signature model separated ophthalmopathy from stable hyperthyroidism with approximately 90% sensitivity and around 84% specificity in cross-validation, and 80%/75% in the test set. In validation, the model predicted ophthalmopathy progression with less than 71% sensitivity and around 72% specificity; eleven to twelve predicted patients were CT-confirmed with GO in a median of about 6.1 months. No statistical method was used to set the sample size in advance, and the investigators knew which group each participant was assigned to.

This clonotype was counted at least ten times. Which antigen it targets is not known. No base quality information exists; no much larger clone differs at one position. V is cut by 5 bases and J by 6 bases, and the space between the germline ends is 8 bases. From the cysteine through the phenylalanine, the CDR3 covers 12 amino acids. Just CDR3 DNA is preserved here, 36 bases in frame from base 1. For CDR1 and CDR2, the germline V gene lists SGHVS and FQNEAQ. TCR beta CDR3 regions were amplified from RNA transcripts for repertoire sequencing. The first round of RT-PCR was done with HTBI primers and the Qiagen OneStep RT-PCR kit, and was followed by a second round of multiplex PCR, then size selection and purification. Libraries were sequenced on an Illumina HiSeq2000 using paired-end 100 bp reads. The paper's processing steps were these. SOAPnuke was used to process the reads, removing any read that contained adapters or uncalled bases, had a mean Phred below 15, or lacked an exact match to the constant primer or identifier. High-quality paired reads were merged with COPE v1.2.5. Each unique nucleotide sequence was defined as a clonotype, and clonotypes were aligned to IMGT TRB V, D and J references with MiTCR v1.1. The analysis was limited to V-J combinations with a frequency above 0.0001, which together covered 99.2% of repertoires. A TCR clonal expansion and chaos score per V-J combination was defined as the ratio of F50 clonal expansion to chaos observed in the TCRdist matrix. Welch's t-statistics and random forest were used to reduce the features to about 12 V-J combinations, which were then used as input to a naive Bayes classifier. Thyroid-blood repertoire similarity was quantified with the Morisita-Horn index. TCRdb trimmed public reads at Q25 via fastp, called clones via MiXCR and kept in-frame beta chains. Each record represents a unique CDR3 protein, reported with the most common genes and DNA among its rows. TCRdb, not the original authors, processed these V and J calls. The sample yields some 520,000 distinct CDR3 sequences; approximately 15% were counted once. Jointly, the top ten make up about 10% of the sample.

Ophthalmopathy patients had moderately to severely active disease, Clinical Activity Score of at least 3, NOSPECS grade of at least 4, and disease duration under 3 months. Patients with other autoimmune diseases, uncontrolled infections, pregnancy or lactation were excluded from the study. Clinical symptoms, serum thyroxine, TRAb, thyroid ultrasound and orbital computed tomography formed the basis of the diagnosis. PBMCs were isolated from approximately 10 ml of fresh peripheral blood by Ficoll-Paque density gradient centrifugation. Trizol reagent was used to extract the total RNA, and its quality was then checked on an Agilent 2100 Bioanalyzer.

The TCR was taken from a woman in her 30s with Graves' ophthalmopathy. Donor details come from another sample of the same person, matched by shared clones. Material: blood. The chain was built from TRBV7-8 and TRBJ2-4; the D region possibly corresponds to TRBD1 (5 bases align). The nucleotides read TGTGCCAGCAGCCCTGACAGAAACATTCAGTACTTC. Its protein product is CASSPDRNIQYF. The variable domain in full, with residues beyond the CDR3 obtained from the reference TRBV7-8 and TRBJ2-4 genes, is GAGVSQSPRYKVAKRGQDVALRCDPISGHVSLFWYQQALGQGPEFLTYFQNEAQLDKSGLPSDRFFAERPEGSVSTLKIQRTQQEDSAVYLCASSPDRNIQYFGAGTRLSVL.